Described below is a single T cell receptor (beta chain) sequence and its context. These data belong to a study of blood T cell repertoires in COVID-19. The overall study: Acute and convalescent COVID-19 specimens originated in the United States, Italy and Spain. PBMCs, B-cell-depleted T cells, or T cells were the source of the cDNA or gDNA that made up the material.

As originally analysed: Reference gene primer amplification in the assay estimated nucleated cell counts. Clones were sequenced by immunoSEQ multiplex PCR, and TCRdb holds only the in-frame ones, with some missing. V, J and clone size derive from that table, while D and trimming were established from the DNA sequence. The repertoire has around 59,000 clones, more than 60% of them found once; the top ten carry roughly 10%. The germline V gene has CDR1 MNHEY and CDR2 SMNVEV (reference sequence). Deletions cut 4 bases from V and 5 bases from J, with 18 bases between. CDR3 size: 16 residues. The receptor was isolated from a human donor in a cohort sampled during active COVID-19. The chain employs TRBV27 and TRBJ1-5; no definite D call. Material: peripheral blood. The CDR3 reads CASSSLGVSYDQPQHF. The CDR3 DNA reads as TGTGCCAGCAGTTCCCTCGGGGTTAGCTATGATCAGCCCCAGCATTTT.